This TCR beta chain appears in the sequencing data of a study of blood T cells in healthy people across ages. Combining a sample-barcoded 5' primer with a J-beta primer mix, a second PCR ran for 7 to 11 cycles. TCRdb passed the 5' RACE reads through MiXCR, listing each CDR3 protein once. The repertoire holds 1.5 million or so distinct CDR3 sequences, with about 40% as singletons. The V end was cut by 5 bases, the J end by 5 bases, with 13 bases between. CDR3 size: 13 residues. Germline assignment: CDR1 SGHTA and CDR2 FQGNSA. Sequences were obtained from blood. The sequence came from a woman younger than 30 in good health. This sequence joins TRBV7-2 and TRBJ2-7; no clear D. CDR3 DNA sequence: TGTGCCAGCAGCGGAGCCGGGTTCAACGAGCAGTACTTC. This codes for CASSGAGFNEQYF.